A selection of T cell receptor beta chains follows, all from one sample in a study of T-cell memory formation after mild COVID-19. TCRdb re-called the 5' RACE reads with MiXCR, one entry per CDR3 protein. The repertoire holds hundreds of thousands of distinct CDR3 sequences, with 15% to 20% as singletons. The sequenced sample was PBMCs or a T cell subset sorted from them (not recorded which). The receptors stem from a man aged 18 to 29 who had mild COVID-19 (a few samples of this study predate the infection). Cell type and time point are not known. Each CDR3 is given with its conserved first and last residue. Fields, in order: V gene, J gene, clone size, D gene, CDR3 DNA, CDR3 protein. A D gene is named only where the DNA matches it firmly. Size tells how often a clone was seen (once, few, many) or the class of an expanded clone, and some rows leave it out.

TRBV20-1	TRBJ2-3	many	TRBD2	TGCAGTGCCTCGGGGAGACTAGCGAGCACAGATACGCAGTATTTT	CSASGRLASTDTQYF
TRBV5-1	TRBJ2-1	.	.	TGCGCCAGCTCCCGCCCCGTTGGGACTGGCTCCGATGAGCAGTTCTTC	CASSRPVGTGSDEQFF
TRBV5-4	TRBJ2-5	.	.	TGTGCCAGCAGCTCCCAACAGCTCCAGGAGACCCAGTACTTC	CASSSQQLQETQYF
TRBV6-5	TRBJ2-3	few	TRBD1	TGTGCCAGCAGTTTTCACCCTGGACAGGGGCCAGATACGCAGTATTTT	CASSFHPGQGPDTQYF
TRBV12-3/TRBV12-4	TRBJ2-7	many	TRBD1	TGTGCCAGCAGTTTTGGACAGGGATACGAGCAGTACTTC	CASSFGQGYEQYF
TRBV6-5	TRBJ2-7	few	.	TGTGCCAGCAGTTACTCGGAGGACTACGAGCAGTACTTC	CASSYSEDYEQYF
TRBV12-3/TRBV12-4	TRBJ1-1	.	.	TGTGCCAGCAGTTTTGTTGGGGGGAACACTGAAGCTTTCTTT	CASSFVGGNTEAFF
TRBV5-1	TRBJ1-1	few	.	TGCGCCAGCAGCCCCGGGCTAAGGGCTCAAACACTGAACACTGAAGCTTTCTTT	CASSPGLRAQTLNTEAFF
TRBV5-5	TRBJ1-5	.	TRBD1	TGTGCCAGCAGCTTGGGGACAGGGGTCAGACAGCCCCAGCATTTT	CASSLGTGVRQPQHF
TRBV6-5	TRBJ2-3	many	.	TGTGCCAGCAGTTACTCCCCGGGAGATACGCAGTATTTT	CASSYSPGDTQYF
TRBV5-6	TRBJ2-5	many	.	TGTGCCAGCAGCTTCCTAGGGCGGGGTCCCCAAGAGACCCAGTACTTC	CASSFLGRGPQETQYF
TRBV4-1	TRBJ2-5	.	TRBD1	TGCGCCAGCAGCCAAGCCGGGACAGGGGGGAGAGAGACCCAGTACTTC	CASSQAGTGGRETQYF
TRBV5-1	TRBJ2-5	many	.	TGCGCCAGCAGCTTCCTTGGACAGCAAGAGACCCAGTACTTC	CASSFLGQQETQYF
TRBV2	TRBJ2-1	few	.	TGTGCCAGCAGGACCCCTGCCAATGAGCAGTTCTTC	CASRTPANEQFF
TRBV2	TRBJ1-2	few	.	TGTGCCAGCGCGGCGAGCGTAGCGGACTATGGCTACACCTTC	CASAASVADYGYTF
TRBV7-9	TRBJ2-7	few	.	TGTGCCAGCAGCGAACGTACTAGTGTCTACGAGCAGTACTTC	CASSERTSVYEQYF
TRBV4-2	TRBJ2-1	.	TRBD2	TGTGCCAGCAGCCAAGGGTTTGTTAGCGGGGACTCCTACAATGAGCAGTTCTTC	CASSQGFVSGDSYNEQFF
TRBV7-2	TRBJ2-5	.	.	TGTGCCAGCAGCCCCCCCCGGGGAAAGCAAGAGACCCAGTACTTC	CASSPPRGKQETQYF
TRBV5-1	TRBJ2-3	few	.	TGCGCCAGCAGCCCGCGTTGGGGTGGCACAGATACGCAGTATTTT	CASSPRWGGTDTQYF
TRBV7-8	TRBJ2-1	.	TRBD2	TGTGCCAGCAGCGCCGGACTAGCGGGCGATGAGCAGTTCTTC	CASSAGLAGDEQFF
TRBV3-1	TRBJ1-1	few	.	TGTGCCAGCAGCCAAGGGTCTTGGAACACTGAAGCTTTCTTT	CASSQGSWNTEAFF
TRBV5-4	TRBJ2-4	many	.	TGTGCCAGCAGCTTGGGCGGGGTGGGAAACATTCAGTACTTC	CASSLGGVGNIQYF
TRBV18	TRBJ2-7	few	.	TGTGCCAGCTCACCTCCGCCTCTGGGGGACTCCTACGAGCAGTACTTC	CASSPPPLGDSYEQYF
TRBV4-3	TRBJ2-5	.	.	TGCGCCAGCAGCCAAGATCCGGGGGAAGGGGAGACCCAGTACTTC	CASSQDPGEGETQYF
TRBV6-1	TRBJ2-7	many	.	TGTGCCAGCAGTTTTGGAGGGGGACGGAGCTACGAGCAGTACTTC	CASSFGGGRSYEQYF
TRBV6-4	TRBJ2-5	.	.	TGTGCCAGCAGTGACTCGCCTAGCGAGATGGCGACCCAGTACTTC	CASSDSPSEMATQYF
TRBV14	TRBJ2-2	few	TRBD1	TGTGCCAGCAGCCAAGTGCCAGGGGGCTTCGCCGGGGAGCTGTTTTTT	CASSQVPGGFAGELFF
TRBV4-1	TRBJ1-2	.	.	TGCGCCAGCAGCCGAGAACCTCGTAGCGGCAGCTATGGCTACACCTTC	CASSREPRSGSYGYTF
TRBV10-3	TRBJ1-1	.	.	TGTGCCATCATGGAAGGGAGGGAGGGAAGCACTGAAGCTTTCTTT	CAIMEGREGSTEAFF
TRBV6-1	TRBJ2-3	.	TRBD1	TGTGCCGGTCGGGACAGGGTATCGGATACGCAGTATTTT	CAGRDRVSDTQYF
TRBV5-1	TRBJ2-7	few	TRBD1	TGCGCCAGCAGCTTTGGGTCGACAGGGGGTGCGTCCTACGAGCAGTACTTC	CASSFGSTGGASYEQYF